A selection of T cell receptor beta chains follows, all from one sample in a study of cytomegalovirus exposure and HLA in healthy donors. Sequencing was performed with immunoSEQ multiplex PCR; in TCRdb, only in-frame clones are kept and a portion is missing. The sample has around 78,000 clones; 70% to 85% are singletons. Sequenced sample: PBMCs. Source of these receptors: a woman aged 45-59 years in good health and CMV-seronegative. Each CDR3 is given with its conserved first and last residue. The D gene is left open where the match is weak. Some rows have no size entry. The others give once, few or many, or a class for an expanded clone.

v_gene	j_gene	d_gene	abundance	CDR3aa	CDR3nt
TRBV19	TRBJ2-2	.	.	CASSSTGNTGELFF	TGTGCCAGTAGTAGCACGGGGAACACCGGGGAGCTGTTTTTT
TRBV15	TRBJ1-1	TRBD1	.	CATSRDPLQGFLNTEAFF	TGTGCCACCAGCAGAGATCCTTTACAGGGGTTCCTGAACACTGAAGCTTTCTTT
TRBV9	TRBJ1-3	.	few	CASSVEGGSGNTIYF	TGTGCCAGCAGCGTAGAAGGAGGCTCTGGAAACACCATATATTTT
TRBV7-7	TRBJ2-5	TRBD2	.	CASSLAGGQETQYF	TGTGCTAGCAGCCTAGCGGGAGGGCAAGAGACCCAGTACTTC
TRBV23-1	TRBJ1-1	.	once	CASSQSWFGQGETEAFF	TGCGCCAGCAGTCAATCATGGTTTGGGCAGGGCGAAACTGAAGCTTTCTTT
TRBV6-6	TRBJ2-3	.	.	CASSYHTDTQYF	TGTGCCAGCAGTTATCACACAGATACGCAGTATTTT
TRBV5-1	TRBJ2-1	.	.	CASSSGVEQFF	TGCGCCAGCAGCTCGGGGGTTGAGCAGTTCTTC
TRBV10-3	TRBJ2-2	TRBD2	.	CAISDWTSGNTGELFF	TGTGCCATCAGTGATTGGACTAGCGGGAACACCGGGGAGCTGTTTTTT
TRBV6-1	TRBJ2-5	.	.	CASSVQGAQETQYF	TGTGCCAGCAGTGTACAGGGAGCACAAGAGACCCAGTACTTC
TRBV28	TRBJ1-1	TRBD1	once	CASSLAFRQGVRIGAFF	TGTGCCAGCAGTTTAGCTTTCCGACAGGGGGTGAGGATAGGAGCTTTCTTT
TRBV28	TRBJ1-1	.	.	CASSLPLQVVNTEAFF	TGTGCCAGCAGTTTGCCTTTACAGGTAGTGAACACTGAAGCTTTCTTT
TRBV29-1	TRBJ2-7	.	.	CSVEIQGSYEQYF	TGCAGCGTTGAGATCCAGGGGTCCTACGAGCAGTACTTC
TRBV27	TRBJ2-7	.	.	CASSAARSIYEQYF	TGTGCCAGCAGTGCCGCAAGGAGTATTTACGAGCAGTACTTC
TRBV29-1	TRBJ1-1	TRBD1	.	CSVESTGATEAFF	TGCAGCGTTGAATCAACAGGGGCCACTGAAGCTTTCTTT
TRBV19	TRBJ1-1	TRBD1	once	CASSRTGENTEAFF	TGTGCCAGTAGTCGGACAGGGGAAAACACTGAAGCTTTCTTT
TRBV7-9	TRBJ1-2	.	.	CASSNIGTGNYGYTF	TGTGCCAGCAGCAATATAGGGACTGGGAACTATGGCTACACCTTC
TRBV29-1	TRBJ1-5	TRBD1	.	CSVECSDRDRGEGTRAYSNQPQHF	TGCAGCGTTGAATGTTCTGACCGGGACAGGGGAGAGGGTACCCGGGCTTATAGCAATCAGCCCCAGCATTTT
TRBV27	TRBJ1-3	.	.	CASSPYSSGNTIYF	TGTGCCAGCAGTCCGTACAGCTCTGGAAACACCATATATTTT
TRBV28	TRBJ2-7	TRBD1	.	CASLDRDSYEQYF	TGTGCCAGCCTCGACAGGGACTCCTACGAGCAGTACTTC
TRBV29-1	TRBJ2-3	TRBD2	.	CSVSTTSGSRDTQYF	TGCAGCGTCAGTACGACTAGCGGGAGCCGAGATACGCAGTATTTT
TRBV2	TRBJ1-6	TRBD1	.	CASISDRGVTNSPLHF	TGTGCCAGCATTTCTGACAGGGGAGTTACCAATTCACCCCTCCACTTT
TRBV9	TRBJ2-1	TRBD1	.	CASGQGRMAGNEQFF	TGTGCCAGTGGACAGGGGCGAATGGCGGGGAATGAGCAGTTCTTC
TRBV21-1	TRBJ2-2	.	.	CATERGKVGGELFF	TGTGCCACCGAAAGGGGCAAGGTTGGCGGGGAGCTGTTTTTT
TRBV4-1	TRBJ2-1	TRBD1	.	CASSQAARGKNEQFF	TGCGCCAGCAGCCAAGCCGCCAGGGGGAAGAATGAGCAGTTCTTC
TRBV30	TRBJ1-4	TRBD1	once	CAWGTDRGEKLFF	TGTGCCTGGGGTACGGACAGGGGCGAAAAACTGTTTTTT
TRBV28	TRBJ2-2	.	.	CASNEGGNMPGELFF	TGTGCCAGCAATGAAGGGGGTAATATGCCCGGGGAGCTGTTTTTT
TRBV5-8	TRBJ2-2	.	.	CASSLEQSNTGELFF	TGTGCCAGCAGCTTGGAACAGTCGAACACCGGGGAGCTGTTTTTT
TRBV4-3	TRBJ2-2	TRBD2	.	CASSQDVTSGGGTGELFF	TGCGCCAGCAGCCAAGACGTAACTAGCGGGGGGGGCACCGGGGAGCTGTTTTTT
TRBV11-2	TRBJ1-1	.	.	CASSLQGNRAEAFF	TGTGCCAGCAGCTTACAGGGAAACAGGGCTGAAGCTTTCTTT
TRBV6-5	TRBJ2-1	.	.	CASRQTTYNEQFF	TGTGCCAGCAGACAGACCACCTACAATGAGCAGTTCTTC
TRBV4-1	TRBJ1-4	.	.	CASSQDLQGQLNEKLFF	TGCGCCAGCAGCCAAGATTTACAGGGCCAACTTAATGAAAAACTGTTTTTT
TRBV18	TRBJ1-4	TRBD1	.	CASSSSRQGGSATNEKLFF	TGTGCCAGCTCATCGTCCCGACAGGGAGGCAGCGCAACTAATGAAAAACTGTTTTTT
TRBV7-8	TRBJ2-1	TRBD2	.	CAGSEFGVAGEWNEQFF	TGTGCCGGCAGTGAGTTCGGGGTAGCGGGAGAGTGGAATGAGCAGTTCTTC
TRBV29-1	TRBJ1-1	.	.	CSADNLGTEAFF	TGCAGCGCAGATAATCTTGGCACTGAAGCTTTCTTT
TRBV19	TRBJ2-1	TRBD1	.	CASSPRTGSYNEQFF	TGTGCCAGTAGTCCGCGGACAGGGTCCTACAATGAGCAGTTCTTC
TRBV6-1	TRBJ1-3	.	.	CASSGRTANSGNTIYF	TGTGCCAGCAGTGGTCGGACAGCAAACTCTGGAAACACCATATATTTT
TRBV5-1	TRBJ2-7	TRBD2	.	CASSWGLTSGSSEQYF	TGCGCCAGCAGCTGGGGCTTGACTAGCGGGAGTAGCGAGCAGTACTTC
TRBV7-9	TRBJ2-7	TRBD2	.	CASSLVRSGRPYEQYF	TGTGCCAGCAGCTTAGTCCGCAGCGGGAGGCCCTACGAGCAGTACTTC
TRBV7-9	TRBJ1-1	.	.	CASSLSGTAGRNTEAFF	TGTGCCAGCAGCTTAAGTGGAACTGCAGGGCGGAACACTGAAGCTTTCTTT
TRBV9	TRBJ1-5	TRBD1	once	CASSPGTGVNQPQHF	TGTGCCAGCAGCCCCGGGACAGGCGTCAATCAGCCCCAGCATTTT
TRBV6-1	TRBJ1-1	.	.	CASVEQGNTEAFF	TGTGCCAGCGTCGAGCAGGGGAACACTGAAGCTTTCTTT
TRBV5-4	TRBJ1-2	.	.	CASSTDGPGDGYTF	TGTGCCAGCAGCACGGACGGCCCGGGGGATGGCTACACCTTC
TRBV9	TRBJ1-1	.	.	CASSPRVGNTEAFF	TGTGCCAGCAGCCCCAGGGTGGGTAACACTGAAGCTTTCTTT
TRBV6-5	TRBJ2-2	TRBD2	once	CASSYQRGPNTGELFF	TGTGCCAGCAGTTATCAGCGGGGGCCGAACACCGGGGAGCTGTTTTTT
TRBV15	TRBJ2-1	TRBD1	once	CATSRAGTGGPEQFF	TGTGCCACCAGCAGAGCTGGTACAGGGGGACCTGAGCAGTTCTTC
TRBV7-6	TRBJ2-5	TRBD2	.	CASSPKAGHQETQYF	TGTGCCAGCAGCCCGAAAGCGGGGCACCAAGAGACCCAGTACTTC
TRBV28	TRBJ2-5	.	.	CASSFGRETKETQYF	TGTGCCAGCAGTTTTGGGCGAGAGACAAAAGAGACCCAGTACTTC
TRBV6-4	TRBJ2-1	.	.	CASSDKAGPYNEQFF	TGTGCCAGCAGTGACAAGGCAGGCCCCTACAATGAGCAGTTCTTC
TRBV5-1	TRBJ1-1	TRBD1	once	CASSRTGAPKDTEAFF	TGCGCCAGCAGCAGGACAGGGGCGCCAAAGGACACTGAAGCTTTCTTT
TRBV7-9	TRBJ1-2	.	once	CASSPTDMTVYTF	TGTGCCAGCAGCCCAACGGATATGACAGTCTACACCTTC
TRBV29-1	TRBJ1-1	.	.	CSVGTPNTEAFF	TGCAGCGTTGGGACACCTAACACTGAAGCTTTCTTT
TRBV5-4	TRBJ1-6	.	.	CASSSPDGGNSPLHF	TGTGCCAGCAGCTCGCCGGACGGAGGAAATTCACCCCTCCACTTT
TRBV18	TRBJ1-2	.	.	CASKTGEVYGYTF	TGTGCCAGCAAGACCGGGGAGGTCTATGGCTACACCTTC
TRBV4-3	TRBJ2-3	.	.	CASSQDLRTDTQYF	TGCGCCAGCAGCCAAGATCTCCGCACAGATACGCAGTATTTT
TRBV4-1	TRBJ2-1	TRBD1	.	CASSPGTGGVGGGEDNEQFF	TGCGCCAGCAGCCCGGGGACAGGGGGGGTTGGGGGTGGCGAGGACAATGAGCAGTTCTTC
TRBV5-1	TRBJ2-7	.	once	CASSLPSQGDEQYF	TGCGCCAGCAGCTTGCCTTCCCAAGGGGACGAGCAGTACTTC
TRBV6-1	TRBJ1-1	.	few	CASSWGQNTEAFF	TGTGCCAGCAGTTGGGGACAGAACACTGAAGCTTTCTTT
TRBV19	TRBJ1-6	.	.	CASSIPSAGGGNSPLHF	TGTGCCAGTAGTATTCCTTCGGCGGGGGGCGGCAATTCACCCCTCCACTTT